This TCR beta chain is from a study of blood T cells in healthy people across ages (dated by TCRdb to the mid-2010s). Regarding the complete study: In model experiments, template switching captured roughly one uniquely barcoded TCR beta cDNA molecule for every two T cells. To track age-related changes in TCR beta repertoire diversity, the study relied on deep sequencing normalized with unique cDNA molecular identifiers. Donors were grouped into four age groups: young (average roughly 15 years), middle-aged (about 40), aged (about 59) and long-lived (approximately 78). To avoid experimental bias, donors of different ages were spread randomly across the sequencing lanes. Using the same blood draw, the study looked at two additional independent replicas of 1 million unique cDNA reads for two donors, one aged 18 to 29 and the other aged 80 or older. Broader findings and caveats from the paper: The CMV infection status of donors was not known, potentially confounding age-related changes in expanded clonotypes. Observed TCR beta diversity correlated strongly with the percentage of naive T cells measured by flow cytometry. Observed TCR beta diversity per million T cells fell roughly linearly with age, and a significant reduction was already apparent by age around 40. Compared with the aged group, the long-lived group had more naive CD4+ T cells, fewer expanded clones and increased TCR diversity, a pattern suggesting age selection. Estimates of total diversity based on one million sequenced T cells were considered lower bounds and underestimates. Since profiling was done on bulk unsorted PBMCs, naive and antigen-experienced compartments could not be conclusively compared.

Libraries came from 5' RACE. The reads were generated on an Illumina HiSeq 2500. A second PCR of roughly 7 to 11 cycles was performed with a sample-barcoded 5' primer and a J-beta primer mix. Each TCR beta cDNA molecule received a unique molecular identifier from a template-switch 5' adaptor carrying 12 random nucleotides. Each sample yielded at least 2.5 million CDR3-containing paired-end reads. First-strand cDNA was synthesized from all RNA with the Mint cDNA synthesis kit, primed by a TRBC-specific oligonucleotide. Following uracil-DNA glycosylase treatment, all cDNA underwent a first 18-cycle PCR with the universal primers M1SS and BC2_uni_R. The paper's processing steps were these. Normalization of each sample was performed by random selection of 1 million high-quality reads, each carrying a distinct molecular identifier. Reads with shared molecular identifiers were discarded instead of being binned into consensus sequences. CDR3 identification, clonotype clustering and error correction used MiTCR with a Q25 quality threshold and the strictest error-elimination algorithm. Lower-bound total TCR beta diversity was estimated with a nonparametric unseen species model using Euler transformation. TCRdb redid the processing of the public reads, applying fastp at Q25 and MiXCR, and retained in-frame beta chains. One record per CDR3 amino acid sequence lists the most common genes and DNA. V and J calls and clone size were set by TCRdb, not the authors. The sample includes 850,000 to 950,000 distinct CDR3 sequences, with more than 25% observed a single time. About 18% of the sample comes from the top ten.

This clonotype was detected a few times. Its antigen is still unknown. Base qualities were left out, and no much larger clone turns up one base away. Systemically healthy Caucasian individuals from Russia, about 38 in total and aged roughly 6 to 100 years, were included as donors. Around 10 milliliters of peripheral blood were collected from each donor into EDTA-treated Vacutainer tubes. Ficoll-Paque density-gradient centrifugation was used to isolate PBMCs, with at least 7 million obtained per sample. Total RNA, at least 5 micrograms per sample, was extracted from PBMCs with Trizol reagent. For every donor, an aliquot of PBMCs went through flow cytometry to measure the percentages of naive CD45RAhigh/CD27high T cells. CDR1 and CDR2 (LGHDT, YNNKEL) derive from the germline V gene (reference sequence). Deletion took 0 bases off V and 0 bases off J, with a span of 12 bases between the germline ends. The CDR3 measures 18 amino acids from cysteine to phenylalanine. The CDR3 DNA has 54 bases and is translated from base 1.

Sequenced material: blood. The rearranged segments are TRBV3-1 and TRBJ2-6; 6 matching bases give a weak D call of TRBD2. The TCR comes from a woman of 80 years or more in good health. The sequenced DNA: TGTGCCAGCAGCCAAGAAACACGGGGGAGCTCTGGGGCCAACGTCCTGACTTTC. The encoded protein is CASSQETRGSSGANVLTF.